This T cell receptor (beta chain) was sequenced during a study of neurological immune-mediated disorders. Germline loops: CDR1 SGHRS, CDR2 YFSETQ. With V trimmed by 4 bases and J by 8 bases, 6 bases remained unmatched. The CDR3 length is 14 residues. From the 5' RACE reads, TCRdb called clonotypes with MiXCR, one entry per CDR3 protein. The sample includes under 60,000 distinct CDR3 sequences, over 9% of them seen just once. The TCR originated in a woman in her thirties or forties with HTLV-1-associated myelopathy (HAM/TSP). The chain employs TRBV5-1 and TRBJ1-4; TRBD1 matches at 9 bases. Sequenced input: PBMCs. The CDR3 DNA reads TGCGCCAGCAGCCCCGGGACAGGGAAAGAAAAACTGTTTTTT. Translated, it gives CASSPGTGKEKLFF.